This TCR beta chain was recovered during a study of control samples from healthy donors and cancer patients. Germline trimming cut 0 bases from V and 7 bases from J; bases unmatched to any gene: 16. This CDR3 comprises 18 residues. Germline CDR1 reads SGDLS; CDR2 reads YYNGEE. Profiled with immunoSEQ multiplex PCR; TCRdb holds only in-frame clones, not every one. The sample shows 170,000 or so clones, roughly nine tenths of them seen only once. The table lists this clone with a count of one. The chain joins TRBV9 to TRBJ2-7; 10 nucleotides match TRBD2. This TCR derives from a man aged 30-40 years in good health. Sequencing was performed on blood. The CDR3 nucleotides are TGTGCCAGCAGCGTAGGGGTGATCGATCTAGCGGGAGTGGAGGAGCAGTACTTC. It codes for CASSVGVIDLAGVEEQYF.